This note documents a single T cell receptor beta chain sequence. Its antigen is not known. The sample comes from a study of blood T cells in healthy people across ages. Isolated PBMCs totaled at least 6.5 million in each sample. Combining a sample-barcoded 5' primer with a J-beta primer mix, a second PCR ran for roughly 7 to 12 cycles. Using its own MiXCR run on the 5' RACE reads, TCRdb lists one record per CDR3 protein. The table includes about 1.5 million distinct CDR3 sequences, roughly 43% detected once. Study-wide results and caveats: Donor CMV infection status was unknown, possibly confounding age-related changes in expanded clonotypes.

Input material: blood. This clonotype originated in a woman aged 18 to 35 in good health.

CDR3 protein: CASSKTASGSEETQYF. CDR3 DNA: TGTGCCAGCAGCAAAACGGCTAGCGGGAGTGAAGAGACCCAGTACTTC. The chain is built from TRBV21-1 and TRBJ2-7; TRBD2 reflects the table's D call only, with no check against the DNA. Near its end, the DNA agrees better with TRBJ2-5, so the J call may be wrong. TRBV21-1 is noted as a pseudogene. The CDR3 totals 16 residues.